These 23 T cell receptor beta chains were sequenced from one sample in a study of blood T cell repertoires in COVID-19. Produced via immunoSEQ multiplex PCR; TCRdb's table is partial and in-frame only. The sample lists about 62,000 clones, around four fifths seen once, with roughly 20% in the top ten. What was sequenced was peripheral blood. Receptor source: a woman of 80 years or more with active or convalescent COVID-19.

The chain has TRBV9 and TRBJ1-2; D is perhaps TRBD1 (6 bases). Germline-derived CDR1 and CDR2 are SGDLS and YYNGEE. CDR3 length: 14 residues. The V gene lost 2 bases and the J gene lost 2 bases, with 10 bases spanning the gap. The CDR3 nucleotides are TGTGCCAGCAGCGTCACCGGACAGAACTATGGCTACACCTTC. Translated, it gives CASSVTGQNYGYTF.

This clone was detected many times. This specimen includes other DNA sequences encoding the same CDR3. This chain uses TRBV11-2 with TRBJ2-1; tentative D call: TRBD2 (5 bases). V was pared by 5 bases and J by 4 bases, with 15 bases between. Per germline, CDR1 SGHAT and CDR2 FQNNGV. This CDR3 spans 15 amino acids. This chain's CDR3 is CASSLLAGRYNEQFF. The DNA of the CDR3 is TGTGCCAGCAGCCTTTTGGCGGGCCGATACAATGAGCAGTTCTTC.

This clone was counted only a few times. The chain carries TRBV30 and TRBJ1-2; D is perhaps TRBD1 (5 bases). Trimming pared 2 bases from V and 4 bases from J, leaving 14 bases between. The CDR3 consists of 14 residues. Germline loops: CDR1 GTSNPN, CDR2 SVGIG (reference sequence). In DNA form, the CDR3 reads TGTGCCTGGAGTAGAGGCAGGGCCGTCTATGGCTACACCTTC. Translated, it gives CAWSRGRAVYGYTF.

The rearrangement joins TRBV21-1 to TRBJ1-5; the D call in the table, TRBD1, was not verified against the DNA. TRBV21-1 is noted as a pseudogene. The CDR3 spans 18 residues. In DNA, the CDR3 is TGTGCCAGCAGCAAAGTGAGCCGAAGACAGGGACTCAATCAGCCCCAGCATTTT. Amino acid sequence: CASSKVSRRQGLNQPQHF.

The chain joins TRBV13 to TRBJ2-3; 10 nucleotides agree with TRBD2. Germline CDR1 PRHDT, CDR2 FYEKMQ (reference sequence). The trim removed 7 bases at V and 2 bases at J, leaving 12 bases unmatched. The length of the CDR3 is 17 residues. In nucleotides, the CDR3 is TGTGCCAGCAATCTATTGGGAGCGGGGGGGGACACAGATACGCAGTATTTT. Translating it yields CASNLLGAGGDTDTQYF.

V gene TRBV7-2 combines with J gene TRBJ1-4; 9 bases agree with TRBD1. The CDR3 extends over 15 amino acids. The J segment lost 6 bases and the V segment lost 7 bases, leaving 9 bases of the junction unmatched. Germline V gene data show CDR1 as SGHTA and CDR2 as FQGNSA. CDR3 residues: CASKPGGTGYEKLFF. The CDR3 DNA reads TGTGCCAGCAAACCGGGGGGGACAGGGTATGAAAAACTGTTTTTT.

This clone showed up just a few times. The chain uses TRBV29-1 and TRBJ2-7, with D possibly matching TRBD2 (6 bases). Germline CDR1 SQVTM, CDR2 ANQGSEA. Trimming left V 5 bases short and J 7 bases short, with 18 bases between. The CDR3 is 13 residues long. The CDR3 protein is CSVLLGGDGEQYF. The CDR3, as DNA: TGCAGCGTTCTATTGGGCGGGGACGGTGAGCAGTACTTC.

V is TRBV18 and J is TRBJ2-5; 10 positions agree with TRBD2. Per germline, CDR1 KGHSH and CDR2 LQKENI. J was trimmed by 4 bases and V by 2 bases; bases with no gene match: 7. CDR3 length: 16 amino acids. CDR3 DNA: TGTGCCAGCTCACCAACTAGCGGGGTTCTTGGAGAGACCCAGTACTTC. Translation gives CASSPTSGVLGETQYF.

This chain joins TRBV29-1 and TRBJ1-1; D uncertain. V lost 6 bases, J lost 4 bases, and 21 bases lay in between. This CDR3 contains 15 residues. Per germline, CDR1 SQVTM and CDR2 ANQGSEA. The CDR3 DNA reads TGCAGCGTAACGGGTCAAGAACAGCGGGGCACTGAAGCTTTCTTT. Translating gives CSVTGQEQRGTEAFF.

The chain links TRBV6-2 or TRBV6-3 to TRBJ2-5; 7 bases map to TRBD2. This CDR3 spans 14 amino acids. Germline assignment: CDR1 MNHEY and CDR2 SVGEGT. The V segment lost 5 bases and the J segment 1 base; nucleotides outside the gene matches: 4. CDR3 residues: CASSPRGVQETQYF. The CDR3 DNA is TGTGCCAGCAGTCCCCGGGGGGTCCAAGAGACCCAGTACTTC.

This clone was recorded once. The rearrangement joins TRBV5-1 to TRBJ1-2; D possibly corresponds to TRBD1 (6 bases). Germline-derived CDR1 and CDR2 are SGHRS and YFSETQ. V lost 5 bases and J 3 bases, leaving 17 bases between the germline ends. The CDR3 totals 15 residues. CDR3 amino acids: CASRQLQGYDYGYTF. The CDR3 nucleotides are TGCGCCAGCAGACAATTACAGGGATACGACTATGGCTACACCTTC. Using reference TRBV5-1 and TRBJ1-2 for the parts outside the CDR3, the full variable domain is KAGVTQTPRYLIKTRGQQVTLSCSPISGHRSVSWYQQTPGQGLQFLFEYFSETQRNKGNFPGRFSGRQFSNSRSEMNVSTLELGDSALYLCASRQLQGYDYGYTFGSGTRLTVV.

The chain joins TRBV6-6 to TRBJ2-5, with 12 nucleotides matching TRBD1. The CDR3 consists of 18 residues. The J segment lost 4 bases and the V segment lost 6 bases, leaving 15 bases of the junction unmatched. Germline V gene lookup returns CDR1 MNHNY and CDR2 SVGAGI (reference sequence). The CDR3 nucleotides are TGTGCCAGCAGACGATCCGGGACAGGGGGCTCGACCCCAGAGACCCAGTACTTC. It yields the protein CASRRSGTGGSTPETQYF.

The J gene is TRBJ2-7, the V gene TRBV30, with 10 bases identical to TRBD1. This CDR3 region has 14 residues. V shed 2 bases and J 6 bases; nucleotides not matched to a gene: 7. CDR1 is GTSNPN, CDR2 SVGIG, per germline (reference sequence). CDR3 residues: CAWSPRDRGLEQYF. In DNA form, the CDR3 reads TGTGCCTGGAGTCCCAGGGACAGGGGCCTCGAGCAGTACTTC.

CDR3 protein: CASSDQENTEAFF. The CDR3 region has the DNA TGTGCCAGCAGTGACCAGGAGAACACTGAAGCTTTCTTT. The V call is TRBV6-1, the J call TRBJ1-1; D is undetermined. V was cut by 3 bases and J by 1 base, with 6 bases left in between. The CDR3 is 13 amino acids. CDR1 MNHNS and CDR2 SASEGT come from the germline V gene.

The V gene is TRBV12-3 or TRBV12-4, the J gene TRBJ1-4; 10 bases match TRBD1. V shed 8 bases, J shed 13 bases, and the junction held 7 bases outside the gene matches. The CDR3 length is 12 residues. The CDR3 here is CASRWDRGRLFF. CDR3 DNA: TGTGCCAGCCGATGGGACAGGGGAAGACTGTTTTTT.

In nucleotides, the CDR3 is TGTGCCAGCAGCGCGACAGGGGGCCGGTCGGTTACTGAAGCTTTCTTT. This sequence encodes CASSATGGRSVTEAFF. This chain joins TRBV9 and TRBJ1-1; 10 nucleotides align to TRBD1. V was clipped by 3 bases and J by 5 bases; unmatched bases: 10. Germline V gene data show CDR1 as SGDLS and CDR2 as YYNGEE. There are 16 residues in the CDR3.

This clone was observed a handful of times. The rearrangement links TRBV12-3 or TRBV12-4 to TRBJ1-4; a possible D gene is TRBD1 (6 bases). There are 13 residues in the CDR3. V lost 6 bases and J 8 bases, leaving 13 bases between the germline ends. The CDR3, as DNA: TGTGCCAGCAGCCCATTAGGGGGAGAAAAACTGTTTTTT. It encodes CASSPLGGEKLFF.

The rearrangement joins TRBV30 to TRBJ2-1, with 8 bases aligning to TRBD1. Germline lookup yields CDR1 GTSNPN and CDR2 SVGIG (reference sequence). This CDR3 region has 15 residues. V lost 4 bases and J lost 6; bases outside the gene matches: 11. This CDR3 is CAWTRSGGRFNEQFF. CDR3 bases: TGTGCCTGGACTAGGTCAGGGGGCCGATTCAATGAGCAGTTCTTC. The variable domain in full, completed from reference TRBV30 and TRBJ2-1, reads SQTIHQWPATLVQPVGSPLSLECTVEGTSNPNLYWYRQAAGRGLQLLFYSVGIGQISSEVPQNLSASRPQDRQFILSSKKLLLSDSGFYLCAWTRSGGRFNEQFFGPGTRLTVL.

The rearrangement links TRBV10-3 to TRBJ2-1, with TRBD2 as a possible D gene (5 bases). V lost 11 bases and J 3 bases, leaving 17 bases between the germline ends. CDR3 length: 14 residues. Germline-derived CDR1 and CDR2 are ENHRY and SYGVKD. The CDR3 is CASSSRTHYNEQFF. For the CDR3, the DNA is TGTGCCTCCTCTTCAAGGACTCACTACAATGAGCAGTTCTTC.

The chain couples TRBV6-1 to TRBJ2-7; weak D call: TRBD1 (5 bases). Trimming left V 3 bases short and J 3 bases short, with 15 bases between. The CDR3 has 15 residues. Germline V CDR1 and CDR2: MNHNS, SASEGT. As DNA, the CDR3 is TGTGCCAGCAGTGAGACAGCCGCCATGATCTACGAGCAGTACTTC. This sequence encodes CASSETAAMIYEQYF.

This sequence joins TRBV6-5 and TRBJ1-5; D is perhaps TRBD1 (6 bases). The CDR3 runs 15 residues. The germline V gene has CDR1 MNHEY and CDR2 SVGAGI. Between the trimmed V and J ends, which lost 6 bases and 4 bases, there was a span of 16 bases. CDR3 amino acids: CASRPKQGANQPQHF. CDR3 in DNA: TGTGCCAGCAGGCCTAAACAGGGAGCGAATCAGCCCCAGCATTTT.

The rearrangement links TRBV9 to TRBJ2-7; a weak D match, TRBD1 (5 bases). Looked up from germline, CDR1 is SGDLS and CDR2 is YYNGEE. The CDR3 extends over 13 amino acids. The germline V and J ends were trimmed by 0 bases and 3 bases, with 7 bases remaining between them. CDR3 in DNA: TGTGCCAGCAGCGTAGGACAGAACTACGAGCAGTACTTC. It is translated as CASSVGQNYEQYF.

This rearrangement joins TRBV19 to TRBJ1-5; TRBD1 matches 9 bases. Germline V gene lookup returns CDR1 LNHDA and CDR2 SQIVND (reference sequence). Trimming at V came to 9 bases and at J to 0 bases, leaving 15 bases not matched to a gene. This CDR3 comprises 18 residues. CDR3 DNA: TGTGCCAGAGAACACGGGACAGGGTTCATCATTAGCAATCAGCCCCAGCATTTT. Encoded protein: CAREHGTGFIISNQPQHF.